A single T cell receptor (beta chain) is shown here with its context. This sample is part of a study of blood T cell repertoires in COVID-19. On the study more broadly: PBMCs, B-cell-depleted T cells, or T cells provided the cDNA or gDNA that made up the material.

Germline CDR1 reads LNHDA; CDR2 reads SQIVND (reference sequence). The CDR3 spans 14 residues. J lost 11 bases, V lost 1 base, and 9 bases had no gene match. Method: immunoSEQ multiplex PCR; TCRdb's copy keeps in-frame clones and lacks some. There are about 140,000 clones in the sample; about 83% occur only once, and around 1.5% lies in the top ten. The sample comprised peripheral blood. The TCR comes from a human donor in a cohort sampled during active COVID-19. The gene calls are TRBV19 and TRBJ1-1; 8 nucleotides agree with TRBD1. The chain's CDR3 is CASSIGGQVGSAFF. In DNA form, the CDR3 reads TGTGCCAGTAGTATAGGGGGACAGGTGGGATCGGCTTTCTTT.